The 17 T cell receptor beta chains in this list originate from one sample, sequenced in a study of cytomegalovirus exposure and HLA in healthy donors. 13 Jbeta primers and 60 Vbeta primers were used for the PCR. Measured with immunoSEQ multiplex PCR; TCRdb has only the in-frame clones, and not every one. The table lists fewer than 90,000 clones, approximately 78% of them singletons. Sequenced sample: PBMCs. Every receptor here comes from a human donor in good health.

This clone is a singleton in its sample. This chain uses TRBV6-5 with TRBJ1-2; 10 bases are a match to TRBD1. Germline V gene lookup returns CDR1 MNHEY and CDR2 SVGAGI. This CDR3 is 13 amino acids long. The V gene end was trimmed by 4 bases and the J gene end by 7 bases; junction bases not matched to a gene: 3. CDR3 in DNA: TGTGCCAGCAGTTTTGACAGGGGGCGTGGCTACACCTTC. Protein: CASSFDRGRGYTF.

This clone was picked up a small number of times. The CDR3, as DNA: TGTGCCAGCAGTGAAATGTCGGGGGGGTACAATGAGCAGTTCTTC. Residues: CASSEMSGGYNEQFF. The chain is built from TRBV2 and TRBJ2-1, with TRBD2 matching over 8 bases. The CDR3 covers 15 residues. Unmatched junction bases numbered 4, after V lost 2 bases and J lost 4 bases. Germline V lookup: CDR1 SNHLY, CDR2 FYNNEI.

The gene calls are TRBV2 and TRBJ1-3; a possible D gene is TRBD1 (5 bases). This CDR3 is built from 16 residues. Germline CDR1 reads SNHLY; CDR2 reads FYNNEI. Deletions cut 2 bases from V and 5 bases from J, with 16 bases between. The CDR3 coding sequence is TGTGCCAGCAGTGAACAGGGATTTTTGATGAGAAACACCATATATTTT. Protein product: CASSEQGFLMRNTIYF.

The genes are TRBV5-4 and TRBJ1-2; 8 nucleotides align to TRBD1. The CDR3 loop spans 15 amino acids. The germline CDR1 and CDR2 sequences are SGHNT and YYREEE (reference sequence). V shed 0 bases, J shed 8 bases, and the junction held 9 bases outside the gene matches. Written as DNA, the CDR3 is TGTGCCAGCAGCTTGGAGGACAGGGCAGTTTTGGGCTACACCTTC. Its translation is CASSLEDRAVLGYTF.

The chain uses TRBV21-1 and TRBJ2-3; the table's D call, TRBD1, was not checked against the DNA. TRBV21-1 is a documented pseudogene. CDR3 size: 14 residues. CDR3 bases: TGTGCCAGCAGGGGGACAGGAAGACCAGATACGCAGTATTTT. This sequence encodes CASRGTGRPDTQYF.

This sequence joins TRBV5-1 and TRBJ1-1, with 9 nucleotides matching TRBD1. V gave up 4 bases and J gave up 7 bases; unmatched junction bases: 11. Germline V gene lookup returns CDR1 SGHRS and CDR2 YFSETQ. This CDR3 region has 15 residues. The CDR3: CASSPTGQGFGEAFF. In nucleotides, the CDR3 is TGCGCCAGCAGCCCCACGGGACAGGGTTTTGGTGAAGCTTTCTTT.

The gene calls are TRBV7-6 and TRBJ2-2; 8 nucleotides align to TRBD1. Per germline, CDR1 SGHVS and CDR2 FNYEAQ. Losses at the gene ends were 5 bases for V and 2 bases for J; bases not matched to a gene: 10. CDR3 length: 17 amino acids. The CDR3: CASSPYVTGVNTGELFF. The CDR3 nucleotides read TGTGCCAGCAGCCCCTACGTGACAGGGGTTAACACCGGGGAGCTGTTTTTT.

The V gene is TRBV9, the J gene TRBJ2-1; 12 bases agree with TRBD2. This CDR3 region has 16 residues. With V trimmed by 0 bases and J by 7 bases, 5 bases remained unmatched. Per germline, CDR1 SGDLS and CDR2 YYNGEE. Written as DNA, the CDR3 is TGTGCCAGCAGCGTAGGGGGGACTAGCGGGCGGAATGAGCAGTTCTTC. Encoded protein: CASSVGGTSGRNEQFF.

The chain couples TRBV5-4 to TRBJ1-1; D is undetermined. V was cut by 0 bases and J by 8 bases, with 14 bases left in between. Germline lookup yields CDR1 SGHNT and CDR2 YYREEE (reference sequence). The CDR3 length is 14 residues. The CDR3 protein is CASSLAPTVVEAFF. In nucleotides, the CDR3 is TGTGCCAGCAGCTTGGCACCCACAGTGGTAGAAGCTTTCTTT.

V usage is TRBV4-2 and J usage is TRBJ2-3; 9 bases are a match to TRBD2. Germline CDR1 reads LGHNA; CDR2 reads YNFKEQ. V gave up 2 bases and J gave up 1 base; unmatched junction bases: 7. This CDR3 has 17 amino acids. The CDR3 protein is CASSQFDSGGRTDTQYF. In nucleotides, the CDR3 is TGTGCCAGCAGCCAATTCGACAGCGGGGGGCGCACAGATACGCAGTATTTT.

CDR3 loop: CATSWVSGGAGNEQFF. The CDR3 coding sequence is TGTGCCACCAGCTGGGTTAGCGGGGGGGCTGGGAATGAGCAGTTCTTC. The rearrangement uses TRBV15 and TRBJ2-1; TRBD2 matches at 11 bases. This CDR3 region has 16 residues. V shed 5 bases and J 7 bases; nucleotides not matched to a gene: 10. Germline V gene sequence: CDR1 LNHNV, CDR2 YYDKDF (reference sequence).

The rearrangement uses TRBV9 and TRBJ1-4, with 9 bases aligning to TRBD1. There are 15 residues in the CDR3. Per the germline V gene, CDR1 is SGDLS and CDR2 is YYNGEE. With V trimmed by 0 bases and J by 10 bases, 7 bases remained unmatched. The CDR3 nucleotides read TGTGCCAGCAGCGTAGAGGGGACAGGGCTCCGAAAACTGTTTTTT. Amino acid sequence: CASSVEGTGLRKLFF.

This chain uses TRBV7-9 with TRBJ2-5, with 14 nucleotides matching TRBD2. There are 16 residues in the CDR3. The germline gives CDR1 SEHNR, CDR2 FQNEAQ (reference sequence). The J segment lost 4 bases and the V segment lost 0 bases, leaving 1 base of the junction unmatched. The DNA of the CDR3 is TGTGCCAGCAGCTTAGCGACTAGCGGGGGGGCAGAGACCCAGTACTTC. Its translation: CASSLATSGGAETQYF.

This rearrangement joins TRBV28 to TRBJ2-3; 8 bases map to TRBD2. Germline V gene lookup returns CDR1 MDHEN and CDR2 SYDVKM. V shed 5 bases and J 1 base; nucleotides not matched to a gene: 5. The CDR3 sequence is 15 residues long. The CDR3, as DNA: TGTGCCAGCAGTCCGGGGGGGTGGGGCACAGATACGCAGTATTTT. This gives the protein CASSPGGWGTDTQYF.

This chain joins TRBV4-3 and TRBJ1-5; 9 bases are a match to TRBD1. The CDR3 runs 14 residues. Trimming at V came to 4 bases and at J to 7 bases, leaving 5 bases not matched to a gene. Germline V gene lookup returns CDR1 LGHNA and CDR2 YSLEER. CDR3 bases: TGCGCCAGCAGCCCAACAGGGGGCTCACAGCCCCAGCATTTT. Its protein product is CASSPTGGSQPQHF.

The rearrangement uses TRBV19 and TRBJ2-7; 9 positions agree with TRBD1. Germline CDR1 and CDR2: LNHDA and SQIVND (reference sequence). This CDR3 has 14 residues. V lost 6 bases to trimming and J lost 6 bases; unmatched junction nucleotides: 9. CDR3 in amino acids: CASRTSDRGAEQYF. CDR3 in DNA: TGTGCCAGTAGGACCAGCGACAGGGGGGCCGAGCAGTACTTC.

This sequence joins TRBV6-1 and TRBJ2-1, with D perhaps matching TRBD1 (6 bases). The CDR3 length is 14 residues. V was clipped by 4 bases and J by 9 bases, with 16 bases between them. Germline values: CDR1 MNHNS, CDR2 SASEGT. The CDR3 reads CASSAAGVQGEQFF. Here the CDR3 DNA reads TGTGCCAGCAGTGCGGCAGGGGTGCAAGGTGAGCAGTTCTTC.